Listed here are 8 T cell receptor beta chains from one sample, sequenced in a study of blood T cell repertoires in COVID-19. Clones were sequenced by immunoSEQ multiplex PCR, and TCRdb holds only the in-frame ones, with some missing. The table records hundreds of thousands of clones, roughly 89% of them present only once. Sequenced material: peripheral blood. The source is a woman in her 30s with acute or convalescent COVID-19.

The chain combines TRBV7-2 with TRBJ1-6, with D possibly being TRBD1 (5 bases). The CDR3 extends over 14 amino acids. Germline lookup yields CDR1 SGHTA and CDR2 FQGNSA. V was shortened by 3 bases and J by 11 bases, with 14 bases between the two germline ends. The CDR3 DNA follows: TGTGCCAGCAGCTTTTCTGGGGCTACTACACCCCTCCACTTT. Its translation: CASSFSGATTPLHF.

The chain employs TRBV29-1 and TRBJ2-5, with TRBD2 identical over 7 bases. Unmatched junction bases numbered 4, after V lost 4 bases and J lost 5 bases. CDR1 is SQVTM and CDR2 is ANQGSEA in the germline V gene. The length of the CDR3 is 12 residues. The CDR3 reads CSVGGGRETQYF. Here the CDR3 DNA reads TGCAGCGTTGGGGGGGGTAGGGAGACCCAGTACTTC.

The chain carries TRBV5-4 and TRBJ1-1, with a possible D match to TRBD1 (5 bases). The ends were cut back, 4 bases at V and 4 bases at J, with 26 bases in the middle. This CDR3 is 18 amino acids long. The V gene's germline CDR1 is SGHNT and CDR2 YYREEE (reference sequence). CDR3 in amino acids: CASSMTPGGAALPTEAFF. The CDR3 DNA sequence: TGTGCCAGCAGCATGACCCCCGGTGGGGCCGCATTACCCACTGAAGCTTTCTTT.

This sequence joins TRBV28 and TRBJ2-7, with 9 bases identical to TRBD1. CDR1 and CDR2 from the germline V gene are MDHEN and SYDVKM. V lost 5 bases and J lost 6; bases outside the gene matches: 11. The CDR3 spans 15 residues. CDR3 DNA sequence: TGTGCCAGCAGTGACCCGGGACAGGGATTTAGCGAGCAGTACTTC. Its translation is CASSDPGQGFSEQYF.

V usage is TRBV5-1 and J usage is TRBJ2-7; 8 bases match TRBD1. After removal of 3 bases from V and 3 bases from J, the junction contained 5 bases not matched to a gene. CDR3 length equals 14 residues. CDR1 is SGHRS, CDR2 YFSETQ, per germline. The CDR3 spells CASSSGQGYYEQYF. The CDR3 DNA reads TGCGCCAGCAGCTCTGGACAGGGATACTACGAGCAGTACTTC.

The count of this clone is one. The chain is built from TRBV20-1 and TRBJ1-3, with 8 bases lining up with TRBD1. J gave up 2 bases and V 3 bases, and 3 bases lay outside the gene matches. Germline V lookup: CDR1 DFQATT, CDR2 SNEGSKA (reference sequence). The CDR3 loop spans 14 amino acids. As DNA, the CDR3 is TGCAGTGCTAGTTTCAGGGGGCCTGGAAACACCATATATTTT. It encodes CSASFRGPGNTIYF.

The rearrangement joins TRBV28 to TRBJ1-2; 7 nucleotides match TRBD1. The CDR3 consists of 14 residues. With V trimmed by 6 bases and J by 7 bases, 11 bases remained unmatched. Germline V gene sequence: CDR1 MDHEN, CDR2 SYDVKM. Written as DNA, the CDR3 is TGTGCCAGCAGACCCGGGACAGTGGGGAGTGGCTACACCTTC. It encodes CASRPGTVGSGYTF.

The chain links TRBV5-1 to TRBJ2-7; 7 bases match TRBD1. The CDR3 has 15 residues. Germline V CDR1 and CDR2: SGHRS, YFSETQ. V shed 0 bases and J 5 bases; nucleotides not matched to a gene: 8. CDR3 nucleotide sequence: TGCGCCAGCAGCTTGGCTGGACAGGTTCTGGACGAGCAGTACTTC. Translating it yields CASSLAGQVLDEQYF.